This note documents a single T cell receptor (beta chain) sequence. As yet, its antigen is unknown. Profiled with immunoSEQ multiplex PCR; TCRdb holds only in-frame clones, not every one. The table lists some 74,000 clones, around 80% of them singletons, with around 1.3% in the top ten. This specimen comes from a study of vaccination effects on CD4 cells after COVID-19. Per germline, CDR1 SGHRS and CDR2 YFSETQ. V dropped 7 bases and J dropped 1 base, with 8 bases sitting between them. The CDR3 runs 12 residues. Viral peptide pool expansion of antigen-specific CD4+ T cells preceded sequencing in the ViraFEST assay. The culture ran for 10 days before CD4+ T cells were isolated. All study participants received two doses of BNT162b2 or mRNA-1273 vaccine. Among the vaccine recipients, none had a prior SARS-CoV-2 infection, and nucleocapsid antibodies were negative. Roughly 2.1 million PBMC were seeded per well and grown in the presence of roughly 10 IU/ml IL-2 and roughly 9.9 ug/ml peptides. Fresh IL-2-containing medium replaced half the medium on days 3 and 7.

Study results and limitations: There was only 1 of 255 vaccine-induced clones in healthy vaccinees that cross-reacted with common cold coronaviruses.

The gene calls are TRBV5-1 and TRBJ1-1; D is undetermined. The sequenced sample was CD4+ T cells from PBMCs cultured with HCoV-229E spike peptides, obtained after COVID-19 vaccination. This clonotype originated in a human donor who received a COVID-19 vaccine. The CDR3 DNA sequence: TGCGCCAGCTCCAACCCGAACACTGAAGCTTTCTTT. It yields the protein CASSNPNTEAFF. Complete variable domain (other parts from reference TRBV5-1 and TRBJ1-1): KAGVTQTPRYLIKTRGQQVTLSCSPISGHRSVSWYQQTPGQGLQFLFEYFSETQRNKGNFPGRFSGRQFSNSRSEMNVSTLELGDSALYLCASSNPNTEAFFGQGTRLTVV.